Shown below are 32 T cell receptor beta chains from a single sample sequenced in a study of blood T cells in healthy people across ages. A second PCR, run for about 7 to 11 cycles, used a sample-barcoded 5' primer plus a J-beta primer mix. TCRdb independently ran MiXCR on the 5' RACE reads; one entry per CDR3 protein. The table records roughly 1.5 million distinct CDR3 sequences, about 42% of them present only once. The sequenced material came from blood. The origin of the receptors is a woman younger than 30 in good health.

This chain uses TRBV27 with TRBJ2-7; TRBD2 might be the D (5 bases). The CDR3 spans 17 residues. Germline values: CDR1 MNHEY, CDR2 SMNVEV (reference sequence). The V gene lost 5 bases and the J gene lost 5 bases, with 25 bases spanning the gap. CDR3 sequence: CASSPSPPTDYPDEQYF. DNA for the CDR3: TGTGCCAGCAGTCCCTCCCCCCCGACCGACTACCCGGACGAGCAGTACTTC.

This clonotype was seen repeatedly, ten times or more. This chain links TRBV6-5 with TRBJ2-3; D gene ambiguous. Germline V gene sequence: CDR1 MNHEY, CDR2 SVGAGI. CDR3 length: 12 amino acids. The V end was cut by 2 bases, the J end by 5 bases, with 5 bases between. The CDR3 region has the DNA TGTGCCAGCAGTTACGGCGAAGATACGCAGTATTTT. It yields the protein CASSYGEDTQYF.

In this sample, this clonotype turned up many times. Just one base apart from a much larger clone, this may be a read error. The rearrangement links TRBV7-6 to TRBJ1-1, with D hard to call. This CDR3 has 13 residues. The germline V gene has CDR1 SGHVS and CDR2 FNYEAQ. Deletions cut 5 bases from V and 4 bases from J, with 11 bases between. The CDR3 bases are TGTGCCAGCAGCCGCGACACGGCCACTGAAGCTTTCTTT. This gives the protein CASSRDTATEAFF.

This clonotype was found many times. The CDR3 DNA follows: TGTGCCAGCAGCTTATTAGCGGCAGATACGCAGTATTTT. Translated: CASSLLAADTQYF. The chain joins TRBV7-9 to TRBJ2-3, with D maybe TRBD2 (6 bases). V lost 2 bases, J lost 4 bases, and 7 bases lay in between. The V gene's germline CDR1 is SEHNR and CDR2 FQNEAQ (reference sequence). The CDR3 extends over 13 amino acids.

A single count supports this clonotype. V gene TRBV29-1 combines with J gene TRBJ2-3; 8 bases match TRBD1. J gave up 3 bases and V 4 bases, and 9 bases lay outside the gene matches. Per the germline V gene, CDR1 is SQVTM and CDR2 is ANQGSEA. The CDR3 length is 15 residues. The CDR3 DNA is TGCAGCGTTGCCCCGGACAGGGTGGGGACAGATACGCAGTATTTT. Translating it yields CSVAPDRVGTDTQYF.

J is TRBJ1-2 and V is TRBV11-2; D is perhaps TRBD1 (6 bases). V dropped 5 bases and J dropped 4 bases, with 17 bases sitting between them. The CDR3 length is 15 residues. Germline V lookup: CDR1 SGHAT, CDR2 FQNNGV. The CDR3 sequence: CASSRQTGNGYGYTF. CDR3 coding DNA: TGTGCCAGCAGCCGCCAAACAGGGAACGGCTATGGCTACACCTTC.

The rearrangement joins TRBV10-3 to TRBJ2-1; 13 bases are a match to TRBD2. Trimming removed 6 bases from V and 7 bases from J; junction bases left unmatched: 9. The CDR3 is 16 residues long. Per germline, CDR1 ENHRY and CDR2 SYGVKD. In DNA, the CDR3 is TGTGCCATCAGCGGGACTAGCGGGAAGCTCCCAAATGAGCAGTTCTTC. Protein sequence: CAISGTSGKLPNEQFF.

Note on this clonotype: This may stem from a read error, because a much larger clone lies one nucleotide away. The chain is built from TRBV6-2 or TRBV6-3 and TRBJ2-7; 9 bases agree with TRBD1. Germline values: CDR1 MNHEY, CDR2 SVGEGT. This CDR3 comprises 16 residues. The DNA of the CDR3 is TGTGCCAGCAGTCACTCGTACACAGGGGGCAGCTACGAGCAGTACTTC. Its translation is CASSHSYTGGSYEQYF.

This clonotype has a handful of counts. The J gene is TRBJ2-1, the V gene TRBV11-3, with D possibly called TRBD1 or TRBD2 (5 bases each). CDR1 and CDR2 from the germline V gene are SGHNT and YENEEA. Between the trimmed V and J ends, which lost 5 bases and 5 bases, there was a span of 16 bases. This CDR3 is built from 15 residues. In nucleotides, the CDR3 is TGTGCCAGCAGCCGCCGGGGCGTCGACCACAATGAGCAGTTCTTC. Translated, it gives CASSRRGVDHNEQFF.

This clonotype was detected a few times. This chain connects TRBV27 to TRBJ2-2, with a tentative D call TRBD1 (5 bases). CDR1 MNHEY and CDR2 SMNVEV come from the germline V gene (reference sequence). V dropped 4 bases and J dropped 4 bases, with 10 bases sitting between them. The CDR3 length is 14 residues. This chain's CDR3 is CASSYQGGTGELFF. The DNA for the CDR3 is TGTGCCAGCAGTTACCAGGGTGGCACCGGGGAGCTGTTTTTT.

This clonotype was counted only a few times. The V call is TRBV20-1, the J call TRBJ1-1; weak D call: TRBD1 (5 bases). Germline CDR1 reads DFQATT; CDR2 reads SNEGSKA (reference sequence). CDR3 size: 14 residues. V was pared by 1 base and J by 1 base, with 10 bases between. CDR3 loop: CSARAQGPNTEAFF. The CDR3 nucleotides are TGCAGTGCTAGAGCCCAGGGACCGAACACTGAAGCTTTCTTT.

The chain joins TRBV7-2 to TRBJ2-7; 8 positions agree with TRBD1. The CDR3 is 19 residues long. J lost 1 base, V lost 5 bases, and 19 bases had no gene match. CDR1 is SGHTA and CDR2 is FQGNSA in the germline V gene. CDR3 in DNA: TGTGCCAGCAGCAAGAAGGGAACCGTTGGACAGGGCCGTTCCTACGAGCAGTACTTC. It specifies CASSKKGTVGQGRSYEQYF.

The gene calls are TRBV7-9 and TRBJ2-1; possible D gene TRBD1, 6 bases. The germline gives CDR1 SEHNR, CDR2 FQNEAQ (reference sequence). This CDR3 comprises 17 residues. Deletions cut 3 bases from V and 3 bases from J, with 18 bases between. The DNA for the CDR3 is TGTGCCAGCAGCTTCGGGACATTACAACTCCACTACAATGAGCAGTTCTTC. Protein product: CASSFGTLQLHYNEQFF.

This rearrangement joins TRBV5-1 to TRBJ2-3, with 13 bases aligning to TRBD2. Germline CDR1 and CDR2: SGHRS and YFSETQ. The CDR3 totals 16 residues. V shed 5 bases, J shed 4 bases, and the junction held 7 bases outside the gene matches. This CDR3 is CASRIRTSGSPDTQYF. In DNA form, the CDR3 reads TGCGCCAGCAGGATTCGGACTAGCGGGAGCCCAGATACGCAGTATTTT.

This clonotype was counted between two and nine times. Its ends do not fully match the called genes, so a read error is possible. J is TRBJ1-4 and V is TRBV12-3 or TRBV12-4, with TRBD1 identical over 7 bases. The CDR3 runs to 13 residues. Here the CDR3 DNA reads TGTGCCAGCAGGGGAAGACAGGGTGAAAAACCGTTTTTT. This encodes CASRGRQGEKPFF.

The CDR3 DNA reads as TGTGCCAGCAGCCTCGTTCGAATCAAGGAGCAGTTCTTC. Translating gives CASSLVRIKEQFF. The chain is built from TRBV7-2 and TRBJ2-1; no firm D call. From germline, CDR1 is SGHTA and CDR2 FQGNSA. This CDR3 contains 13 residues. V lost 5 bases and J 10 bases, leaving 15 bases between the germline ends.

J is TRBJ1-4 and V is TRBV6-2 or TRBV6-3; no reliable D call. V was trimmed by 0 bases and J by 4 bases, leaving 12 bases between them. The CDR3 has 16 residues. CDR1 is MNHEY, CDR2 SVGEGT, per germline. The CDR3 is CASSYSFRGFNEKLFF. Written as DNA, the CDR3 is TGTGCCAGCAGTTACTCGTTCCGGGGATTTAATGAAAAACTGTTTTTT.

The V and J genes are TRBV7-2 and TRBJ2-1; a weak D match, TRBD1 (6 bases). The CDR3 has 14 amino acids. Trimming removed 4 bases at V and 8 bases at J, with 15 bases between. CDR1 and CDR2 (germline): SGHTA, FQGNSA. The CDR3 DNA reads as TGTGCCAGCAGCTCTCCCGGCAGGGGCGATGAGCAGTTCTTC. This codes for CASSSPGRGDEQFF.

This clonotype was seen more than once but under ten times. This sequence joins TRBV5-1 and TRBJ2-1; D ambiguous. The CDR3 extends over 15 amino acids. Germline V lookup: CDR1 SGHRS, CDR2 YFSETQ. Trimming took 0 bases from V and 4 from J, leaving 11 bases between them. The CDR3 here is CASSLEAGVYNEQFF. The DNA for the CDR3 is TGCGCCAGCAGCTTGGAGGCAGGAGTGTACAATGAGCAGTTCTTC. Supplemented by reference TRBV5-1 and TRBJ2-1, the full variable domain reads KAGVTQTPRYLIKTRGQQVTLSCSPISGHRSVSWYQQTPGQGLQFLFEYFSETQRNKGNFPGRFSGRQFSNSRSEMNVSTLELGDSALYLCASSLEAGVYNEQFFGPGTRLTVL.

This clonotype was counted a few times. The genes are TRBV4-3 and TRBJ2-5; unclear D gene. This CDR3 comprises 13 residues. Germline V gives CDR1 LGHNA, CDR2 YSLEER. The V end was cut by 0 bases, the J end by 5 bases, with 7 bases between. The CDR3 sequence: CASSQDPVETQYF. The CDR3 DNA is TGCGCCAGCAGCCAAGACCCCGTGGAGACCCAGTACTTC.

This clonotype has only a few counts. The chain couples TRBV24-1 to TRBJ2-5; tentative D call: TRBD2 (6 bases). Trimming removed 4 bases from V and 3 bases from J, with 14 bases in between. The CDR3 spans 15 residues. Germline V gene data show CDR1 as KGHDR and CDR2 as SFDVKD. CDR3 sequence: CATSEAGTHKETQYF. The CDR3 DNA reads TGTGCCACCAGTGAGGCCGGGACTCACAAAGAGACCCAGTACTTC.

Only a few counts were recorded for this clonotype. The rearrangement uses TRBV20-1 and TRBJ2-5, with D tentatively TRBD1 (5 bases). Near its end, the DNA agrees better with TRBJ2-7, so the J call may be wrong. This CDR3 has 13 residues. The V gene's germline CDR1 is DFQATT and CDR2 SNEGSKA (reference sequence). In DNA, the CDR3 is TGCAGTGCTAGAGTAGTGGGGCTTTACGAGCAGTACTTC. It specifies CSARVVGLYEQYF.

The gene calls are TRBV10-3 and TRBJ2-1; D is unresolved. The CDR3 totals 13 residues. The V end was cut by 2 bases, the J end by 5 bases, with 7 bases between. Germline lookup yields CDR1 ENHRY and CDR2 SYGVKD. The CDR3 DNA reads as TGTGCCATCAGTGAGAACCCTAACAATGAGCAGTTCTTC. Protein product: CAISENPNNEQFF.

The rearrangement uses TRBV20-1 and TRBJ2-5, with 7 bases lining up with TRBD1. V dropped 5 bases and J dropped 5; count of bases not matched to a gene: 11. The CDR3 length is 14 residues. CDR1 and CDR2 (germline): DFQATT, SNEGSKA (reference sequence). In nucleotides, the CDR3 is TGCAGTGCTCTCGATCAGGGGGTCTGGGAGACCCAGTACTTC. It is translated as CSALDQGVWETQYF.

This chain connects TRBV6-6 to TRBJ1-5; tentatively, D is TRBD1 (5 bases). V lost 6 bases and J 3 bases, leaving 12 bases between the germline ends. CDR1 and CDR2 from the germline V gene are MNHNY and SVGAGI (reference sequence). The CDR3 consists of 14 residues. Here the CDR3 reads CASSWGGTNQPQHF. Written as DNA, the CDR3 is TGTGCCAGCAGCTGGGGGGGGACCAATCAGCCCCAGCATTTT.

CDR3 loop: CASSPTGPAGWTQYF. DNA for the CDR3: TGTGCCAGCTCGCCTACTGGACCCGCCGGATGGACCCAGTACTTC. The V gene is TRBV12-3 or TRBV12-4, the J gene TRBJ2-5, with no clear D. The CDR3 has 15 residues. Deletions cut 8 bases from V and 7 bases from J, with 23 bases between.

A word on this clonotype: Its ends do not fully match the called genes, so a read error is possible. The V gene is TRBV14, the J gene TRBJ1-2; D ambiguous. This CDR3 has 16 residues. CDR1 and CDR2 from the germline V gene are SGHDN and FVKESK. The CDR3 nucleotides read TGTGCCAGCAGTCAAGATGGGAGGGCCGCTAACTATGGCTACACCTTC. It yields the protein CASSQDGRAANYGYTF. Drawing the rest from reference TRBV14 and TRBJ1-2, the complete variable domain is EAGVTQFPSHSVIEKGQTVTLRCDPISGHDNLYWYRRVMGKEIKFLLHFVKESKQDESGMPNNRFLAERTGGTYSTLKVQPAELEDSGVYFCASSQDGRAANYGYTFGSGTRLTVV.

A few counts support this clonotype. This chain links TRBV10-3 with TRBJ2-7, with 7 positions matching TRBD2. From germline, CDR1 is ENHRY and CDR2 SYGVKD. With V trimmed by 4 bases and J by 0 bases, 3 bases remained unmatched. The CDR3 sequence is 14 residues long. This CDR3 is CAISGLAVSYEQYF. CDR3 sequence (DNA): TGTGCCATCAGTGGCCTAGCGGTCTCCTACGAGCAGTACTTC.

The genes are TRBV12-3 or TRBV12-4 and TRBJ2-1, with D unresolved. Trimming took off 3 bases at V and 12 bases at J, with 15 bases between the two ends. The CDR3 totals 13 residues. In DNA form, the CDR3 reads TGTGCCAGCAGTTTCGGACCCCTATACGGGCAGTTCTTC. It encodes CASSFGPLYGQFF.

The rearrangement uses TRBV20-1 and TRBJ2-3; possibly TRBD2 for D (6 bases). The CDR3 has 13 residues. Germline CDR1 reads DFQATT; CDR2 reads SNEGSKA (reference sequence). V dropped 1 base and J dropped 2 bases, with 7 bases sitting between them. As DNA, the CDR3 is TGCAGTGCTAGAGTAGCGGACACAGATACGCAGTATTTT. Translated: CSARVADTDTQYF.

This clonotype was seen a handful of times. J is TRBJ2-3 and V is TRBV27; 7 nucleotides align to TRBD2. Germline CDR1 is MNHEY and CDR2 is SMNVEV (reference sequence). The CDR3 is made up of 15 amino acids. J was trimmed by 3 bases and V by 2 bases; bases with no gene match: 5. This CDR3 reads CASSLTRTRTDTQYF. For the CDR3, the DNA is TGTGCCAGCAGTTTAACAAGGACTAGGACAGATACGCAGTATTTT.

V gene TRBV4-1 combines with J gene TRBJ2-7; D may be TRBD1 (6 bases). The CDR3 runs 17 residues. Germline V CDR1 and CDR2: MGHRA, YSYEKL. V was pared by 4 bases and J by 3 bases, with 22 bases between. CDR3 nucleotides: TGCGCCAGCAGCCGAGGTCAACAGGGTTTAGTTTTCTACGAGCAGTACTTC. Its protein is CASSRGQQGLVFYEQYF.